The T cell receptor beta chain described here comes from a study of cytomegalovirus exposure and HLA in healthy donors. 60 Vbeta and 13 Jbeta primers were used in PCR. Only in-frame clones appear in the TCRdb table, and some are missing; sequencing was by immunoSEQ multiplex PCR. In the table there are about 60,000 clones, under 85% of which are singletons. Study results and caveats: Near-uniform donor sequencing depth was presumed by presence/absence analyses. Investigators reported 164 TCR beta chains as tied to cytomegalovirus.

As concerns this clone: As yet, its antigen is unknown.

The source of this sequence is a woman between 25 and 40 years old in good health and CMV-seronegative. The sample was PBMCs.

The CDR3 sequence: CASSPDRVYSPLHF. DNA of the CDR3: TGTGCCAGCAGCCCAGACAGGGTTTACTCACCCCTCCACTTT. This chain links TRBV7-9 with TRBJ1-6; 7 bases fit TRBD1. This CDR3 is built from 14 residues. The V segment lost 5 bases and the J segment 10 bases; nucleotides outside the gene matches: 8. Germline assignment: CDR1 SEHNR and CDR2 FQNEAQ (reference sequence).